These 6 T cell receptor beta chains came from one sample sequenced in a study of blood T cell repertoires in COVID-19 (dated by TCRdb to 2019 to 2021). The library was made by the immunoSEQ multiplex PCR assay. What TCRdb holds here is the immuneACCESS table cut down to in-frame rearrangements. Part of the clones is not present; checked against another copy, under half of the missing clones reflect an unresolved V gene, and the others are unexplained. Present in this sample are about 130,000 clones, less than 90% of which were seen just once. The ten largest clones take up roughly 2.2% of the sample. The sequencing sample was made of PBMCs or T cells enriched from blood (not recorded which). These receptors all come from a woman aged 45-65 years who had recovered from COVID-19.

This clone was detected ten times or more. The chain links TRBV2 to TRBJ1-5; D call uncertain. Trimming removed 5 bases from V and 2 bases from J, with 16 bases in between. Germline values: CDR1 SNHLY, CDR2 FYNNEI. There are 16 residues in the CDR3. CDR3: CASSINTVGGNQPQHF. Here the CDR3 DNA reads TGTGCCAGCAGTATAAATACAGTCGGGGGCAATCAGCCCCAGCATTTT.

The genes are TRBV19 and TRBJ2-3; D may be TRBD1 (5 bases). CDR1 LNHDA and CDR2 SQIVND come from the germline V gene (reference sequence). Trimming removed 6 bases at V and 4 bases at J, with 14 bases between. The CDR3 has 14 residues. The CDR3 coding sequence is TGTGCCAGTAGGTATGGGGCTGTGGCAGATACGCAGTATTTT. This sequence encodes CASRYGAVADTQYF.

The chain links TRBV9 to TRBJ2-2; D possibly corresponds to TRBD1 (6 bases). The CDR3 loop spans 14 amino acids. V was clipped by 3 bases and J by 6 bases, with 12 bases between them. Germline-derived CDR1 and CDR2 are SGDLS and YYNGEE. The CDR3, as DNA: TGTGCCAGCAGCGGGGCAGGGGTGGCCGGGGAGCTGTTTTTT. Protein sequence: CASSGAGVAGELFF.

The rearrangement uses TRBV27 and TRBJ1-6; maybe TRBD1 (5 bases). CDR3 length: 16 residues. V shed 5 bases and J shed 8 bases, with 19 bases lying between them. CDR1 MNHEY and CDR2 SMNVEV come from the germline V gene (reference sequence). The CDR3 reads CASSDHRGTAYSPLHF. Here the CDR3 DNA reads TGTGCCAGCAGTGATCACCGGGGGACGGCTTATTCACCCCTCCACTTT.

The V gene is TRBV11-3, the J gene TRBJ2-2, with TRBD1 matching 8 bases. In germline, CDR1 is SGHNT, CDR2 YENEEA. The trim removed 7 bases at V and 2 bases at J, leaving 3 bases unmatched. The CDR3 consists of 14 residues. The CDR3 region is CASTDRGNTGELFF. Here the CDR3 DNA reads TGTGCCAGCACCGACAGGGGTAACACCGGGGAGCTGTTTTTT.

This clone was observed a few times. This chain uses TRBV4-1 with TRBJ1-4; TRBD1 aligns across 7 bases. The J segment lost 2 bases and the V segment lost 1 base, leaving 7 bases of the junction unmatched. The CDR3 loop spans 17 amino acids. The germline V gene has CDR1 MGHRA and CDR2 YSYEKL. In DNA form, the CDR3 reads TGCGCCAGCAGCCAAGGGACAGGAAAGTCGACTAATGAAAAACTGTTTTTT. It codes for CASSQGTGKSTNEKLFF.